This T cell receptor (beta chain) was recorded in a study of shared clonotypes between healthy human individuals (TCRdb year 2020). About the full investigation: A couple of women and a few men aged 18 to 49 years were included in the cohort. To estimate repertoire size and how much clonotype sharing occurs between individuals, the study deeply sequenced the blood TCR repertoires of five healthy adults. Libraries were prepared and TCR repertoires were sequenced by different laboratories using diverse techniques, in order to increase sequencing depth and limit assay-specific biases. Leukapheresis yielded between about 0.85 and 10 billion PBMCs per donor. Per donor, three plates each were used for CD4 naive and CD4 memory, two for CD8 naive, and one for CD8 memory. What the authors observed across the whole study: Incomplete sequencing was indicated by rarefaction of sorted-subset datasets, despite the large sequencing depth. Sampling was restricted to blood, and TCR repertoires in tissues likely differ from the TCR repertoires found in blood. Across a few donors, roughly 5% of naive CD4, around 3.3% of naive CD8, under 2.5% of memory CD4, and approximately 0.42% of memory CD8 clonotypes were shared. Pairwise subsampling led to the expectation that sequencing depth would affect the degree of clonotype sharing among donors. The small number of donors limited the genetic and exposure-history diversity represented. Naive subsets generally had larger estimated clonotype richness than memory subsets. Compared with non-shared clonotypes, the clonotypes found in all four sorted-subset donors had higher generation probabilities.

Using the deep immunoSEQ assay, multiplex PCR amplified TCR CDR3 regions from genomic DNA. For each cell subset, the extracted genomic DNA was distributed evenly across all wells of several immunoSEQ 96-well plates, and each plate served as one replicate. For sorted subsets, about 200 ng genomic DNA, equal to tens of thousands of T cell genomes, was loaded into each replicate PCR. The purified libraries were quantified using a Qubit 3.0 fluorometer, sized with a Bioanalyzer 2100, and then quantified again using the KAPA Library Quantification kit. A separate single-read 150-cycle Illumina NextSeq 550 flow cell was used to sequence each immunoSEQ 96-well plate. The authors' pipeline ran thus. Because the immunoSEQ output included only junctional sequences and no quality scores, the filtering could not be the same as the filtering used for full-length reads. To assign V/J genes and CDR3, sequences were annotated against IMGT germline references using PyIR, a Python wrapper for IgBLAST v1.9. Reads were filtered out if the reads had weak V/J assignments (E-value above 1e-6), no CDR3, stop codons, out-of-frame junctions, or ambiguous translated residues. V3J clonotypes were defined by identical inferred V gene, J gene, and CDR3 amino acid sequence. The percentage overlap between two repertoires was calculated by dividing the number of shared unique clonotypes by the size of the smaller repertoire. RTK rarefaction, the Chao1 estimator, and Recon v2.1 estimates of unobserved clonotypes were used to assess repertoire richness. OLGA was used to compute generation probabilities for all TCRbeta clonotypes that the gDNA method yielded from several donors. Drawn from immuneACCESS, this table holds only the in-frame rearrangements with V and J called that TCRdb kept. Clones are partly lost; checked studies trace under half to an unresolved V gene and leave the rest unexplained. For V, J and clone size, that table is used; D and trimming come from the DNA. In all, the sample holds around 1.9 million clones, and just over 90% of those were seen once. The ten top clones hold roughly 1.8% of the sample.

For this clone: The specificity of this receptor is unknown. No much larger clonotype is one base removed from it; base qualities were not supplied.

V gives up 6 bases and J gives up 1 base, and the segment between their germline ends measures 9 bases. The CDR3, from cysteine to phenylalanine, totals 13 residues. Just the 39-base CDR3 DNA is kept, in frame starting at base 1. CDR1 and CDR2, looked up from the germline V gene, are MNHEY and SVGAGI. CD8 naive samples were obtained by positive selection for CCR7 among CD45RO-negative cells, yielding a CD45RA+CCR7+ population from which TemRA cells were excluded. Healthy HIV-negative adults with no recently reported acute infections or vaccinations were included as donors. Every donor was a Caucasian adult living in Nashville, Tennessee, USA. Blood was collected by leukapheresis, and PBMCs were isolated by Ficoll-Histopaque density gradient centrifugation and then cryopreserved in liquid nitrogen vapor phase. Analytical flow cytometry was used to check the purity and quantity of each magnetically sorted T cell population. From each sorted fraction, genomic DNA was isolated and quantified by UV absorbance on a Nanodrop 2000c.

Material: naive CD8+ T cells from PBMCs. In light of the paper, this sample's cell subset or site label describes: CD45RA+CCR7+. Here the chain combines TRBV6-5 and TRBJ1-1, and the D gene may be TRBD1, 5 bases matching. This TCR was sampled from a man in his late teens or twenties in good health. Some clones in this sample may be carry-over from other donors' samples. The CDR3 reads as follows: CASRLDRNTEAFF. The DNA sequence follows: TGTGCCAGCAGACTCGACAGGAACACTGAAGCTTTCTTT.